The text below deals with one T cell receptor (beta chain). This specimen belongs to a study of cytomegalovirus exposure and HLA in healthy donors. The PCR used 60 Vbeta and 13 Jbeta primers. Assay used: immunoSEQ multiplex PCR; TCRdb lists only in-frame clones, some missing. The sample yields around 95,000 clones, around four fifths seen once. The CDR3 totals 15 residues. Germline values: CDR1 LNHDA, CDR2 SQIVND (reference sequence). V lost 1 base to trimming and J lost 4 bases; unmatched junction nucleotides: 5. This clonotype was sampled from a man aged 25-45 years in good health and CMV-seropositive. This chain uses TRBV19 with TRBJ1-2; TRBD1 matches 8 bases. Sequencing input: PBMCs. CDR3 sequence reads: CASSIASGGFYGYTF. DNA of the CDR3: TGTGCCAGTAGTATAGCGTCAGGGGGCTTCTATGGCTACACCTTC.